A selection of T cell receptor beta chains follows, all from one sample in a study of blood T cell repertoires in COVID-19. Only in-frame clones appear in the TCRdb table, and some are missing; sequencing was by immunoSEQ multiplex PCR. This sample has about 65,000 clones, with roughly 92% found just once. The sample comprised peripheral blood. All receptors come from a man between 65 and 85 years old with active COVID-19. Both conserved end residues are part of each CDR3. A D gene is named only where the DNA matches it firmly. Not every row has a clone size; where given, it reads once, few, many or a size class.

d_call,clone_size,j_call,v_call,cdr3_nt,cdr3_aa
.,.,TRBJ1-2,TRBV11-2,TGTGCCAGCAGCTCGACAGTCTATGGCTACACCTTC,CASSSTVYGYTF
.,.,TRBJ1-5,TRBV28,TGTGCCAGCAGCCCGAGGGGGGGCGCAACCGGTCAGCCCCAGCATTTT,CASSPRGGATGQPQHF
.,.,TRBJ2-1,TRBV7-2,TGTGCCAGCAGCTTAATTCATGGGGCAGGTCCCTACAATGAGCAGTTCTTC,CASSLIHGAGPYNEQFF
.,.,TRBJ1-2,TRBV7-2,TGTGCCAGCAGCTCGCCGCGAACCAGGGGAGGCTACACCTTC,CASSSPRTRGGYTF
.,once,TRBJ1-1,TRBV18,TGTGCCAGCTCACAAATCCCTTCGGGGACTGAAGCTTTCTTT,CASSQIPSGTEAFF
TRBD1,.,TRBJ2-5,TRBV12-5,TGTGCTAGTGTTGGGGCCAATGTTCAGGGGGTAGGGGGAGAGACCCAGTACTTC,CASVGANVQGVGGETQYF
.,once,TRBJ2-3,TRBV14,TGTGCCAGCAGTAGTATCACAGATACGCAGTATTTT,CASSSITDTQYF
.,.,TRBJ1-1,TRBV6-6,TGTGCCAGCAGTTACGCGGAGCCGAATGCTGAAGCTTTCTTT,CASSYAEPNAEAFF
.,.,TRBJ2-6,TRBV19,TGTGCCAGTAGTATCCTCTCGCGGGCTTCTGGGGCCAACGTCCTGACTTTC,CASSILSRASGANVLTF
TRBD1,.,TRBJ2-5,TRBV7-8,TGTGCCAGCAGCTCCCCAGGGTCCCCGGGACAGGATAGTAAAGAGACCCAGTACTTC,CASSSPGSPGQDSKETQYF
.,.,TRBJ1-6,TRBV7-8,TGTGCCAGCAGCCTTAAGGGGCTAACAGGGTTGTCTTCACCCCTCCACTTT,CASSLKGLTGLSSPLHF
.,.,TRBJ1-2,TRBV20-1,TGCAGTGCTAGTCCTAAGAGGGAGACAACCTTTAACTATGGCTACACCTTC,CSASPKRETTFNYGYTF
TRBD1,.,TRBJ1-6,TRBV3-1/TRBV3-2,TGTGCCAGCAGCCAAGATGGGACAGGGGGGAGTAATTCACCCCTCCACTTT,CASSQDGTGGSNSPLHF
TRBD1,.,TRBJ2-5,TRBV7-9,TGTGCCAGCAGCCGCCGGGACAGGGGTGATGAGACCCAGTACTTC,CASSRRDRGDETQYF
.,.,TRBJ1-1,TRBV6-1,TGTGCCAGCAGTGAAGTGGTGTCGCAGGCCACGGATGAAGCTTTCTTT,CASSEVVSQATDEAFF
.,.,TRBJ1-2,TRBV28,TGTGCCAGCAGCCGCGATGGCTACACCTTC,CASSRDGYTF
.,.,TRBJ2-6,TRBV5-5,TGTGCCAGCAGCTTGGTGGGCGGGCCCGGCCCCTACGTCCTGACTTTC,CASSLVGGPGPYVLTF
.,.,TRBJ1-4,TRBV28,TGTGCCAGCAGCGACAGCCCTCGAAATGAAAAACTGTTTTTT,CASSDSPRNEKLFF